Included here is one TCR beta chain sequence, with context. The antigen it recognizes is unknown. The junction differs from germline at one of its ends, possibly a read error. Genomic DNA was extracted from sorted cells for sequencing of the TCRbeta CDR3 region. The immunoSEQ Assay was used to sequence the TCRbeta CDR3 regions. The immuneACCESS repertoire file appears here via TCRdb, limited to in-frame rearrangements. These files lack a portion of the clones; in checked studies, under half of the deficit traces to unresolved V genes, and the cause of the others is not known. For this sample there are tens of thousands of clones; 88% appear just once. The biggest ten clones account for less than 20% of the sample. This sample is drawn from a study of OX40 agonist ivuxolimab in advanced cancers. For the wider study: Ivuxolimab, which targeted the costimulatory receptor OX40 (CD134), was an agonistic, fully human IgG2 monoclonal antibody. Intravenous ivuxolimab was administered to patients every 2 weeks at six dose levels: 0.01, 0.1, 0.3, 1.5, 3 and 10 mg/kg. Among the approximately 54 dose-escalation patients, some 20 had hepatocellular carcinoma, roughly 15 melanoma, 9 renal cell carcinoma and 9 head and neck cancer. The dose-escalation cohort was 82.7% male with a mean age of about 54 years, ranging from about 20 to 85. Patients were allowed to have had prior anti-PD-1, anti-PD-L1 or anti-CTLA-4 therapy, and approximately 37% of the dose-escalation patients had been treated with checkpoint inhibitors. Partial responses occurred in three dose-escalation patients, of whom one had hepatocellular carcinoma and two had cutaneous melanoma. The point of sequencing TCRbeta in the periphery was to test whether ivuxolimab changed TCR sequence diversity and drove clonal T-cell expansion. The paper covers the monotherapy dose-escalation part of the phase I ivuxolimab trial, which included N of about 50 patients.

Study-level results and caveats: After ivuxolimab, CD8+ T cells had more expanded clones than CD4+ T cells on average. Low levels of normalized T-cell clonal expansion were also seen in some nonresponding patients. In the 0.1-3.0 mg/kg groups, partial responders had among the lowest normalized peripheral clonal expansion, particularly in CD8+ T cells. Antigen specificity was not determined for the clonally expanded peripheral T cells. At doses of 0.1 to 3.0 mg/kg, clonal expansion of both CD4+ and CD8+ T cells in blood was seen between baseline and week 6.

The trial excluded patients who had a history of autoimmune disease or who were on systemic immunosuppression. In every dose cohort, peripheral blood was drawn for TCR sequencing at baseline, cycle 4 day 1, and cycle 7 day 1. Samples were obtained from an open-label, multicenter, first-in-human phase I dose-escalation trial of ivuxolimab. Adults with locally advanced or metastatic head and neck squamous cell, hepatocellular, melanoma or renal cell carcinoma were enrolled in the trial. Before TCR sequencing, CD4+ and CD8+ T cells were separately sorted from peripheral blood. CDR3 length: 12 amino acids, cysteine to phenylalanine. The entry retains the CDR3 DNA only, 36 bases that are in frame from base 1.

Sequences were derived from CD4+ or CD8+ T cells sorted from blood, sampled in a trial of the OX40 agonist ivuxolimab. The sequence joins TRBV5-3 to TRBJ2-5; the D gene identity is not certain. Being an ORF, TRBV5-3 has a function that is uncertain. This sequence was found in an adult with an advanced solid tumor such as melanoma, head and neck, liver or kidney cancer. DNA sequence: TGTGCCAGCAGCTCGCTCGGGGAGACCCAGTACTTC. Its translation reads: CASSSLGETQYF.